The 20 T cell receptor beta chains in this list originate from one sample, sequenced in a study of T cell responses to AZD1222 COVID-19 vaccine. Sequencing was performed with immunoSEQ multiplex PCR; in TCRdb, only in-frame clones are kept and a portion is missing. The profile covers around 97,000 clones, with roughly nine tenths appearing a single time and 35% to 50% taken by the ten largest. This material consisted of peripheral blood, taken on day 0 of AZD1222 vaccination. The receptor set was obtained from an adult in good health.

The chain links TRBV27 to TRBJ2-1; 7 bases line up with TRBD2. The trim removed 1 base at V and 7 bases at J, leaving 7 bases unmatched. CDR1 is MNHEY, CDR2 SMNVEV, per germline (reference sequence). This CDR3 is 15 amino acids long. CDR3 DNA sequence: TGTGCCAGCAGTTTATGGGAGGGCCCGAGGAATGAGCAGTTCTTC. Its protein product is CASSLWEGPRNEQFF.

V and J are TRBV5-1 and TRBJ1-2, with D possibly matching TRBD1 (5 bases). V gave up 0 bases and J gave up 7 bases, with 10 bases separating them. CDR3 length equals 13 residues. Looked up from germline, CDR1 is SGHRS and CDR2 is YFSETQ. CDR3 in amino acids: CASSLVVGTGYTF. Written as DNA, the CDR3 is TGCGCCAGCAGCTTGGTAGTAGGGACTGGCTACACCTTC.

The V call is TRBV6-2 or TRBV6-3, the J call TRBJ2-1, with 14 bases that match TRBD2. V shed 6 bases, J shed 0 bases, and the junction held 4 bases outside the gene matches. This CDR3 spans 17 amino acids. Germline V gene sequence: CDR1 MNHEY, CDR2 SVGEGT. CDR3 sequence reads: CASSPGTSGSSYNEQFF. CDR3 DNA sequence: TGTGCCAGCAGCCCCGGGACTAGCGGGAGCTCCTACAATGAGCAGTTCTTC.

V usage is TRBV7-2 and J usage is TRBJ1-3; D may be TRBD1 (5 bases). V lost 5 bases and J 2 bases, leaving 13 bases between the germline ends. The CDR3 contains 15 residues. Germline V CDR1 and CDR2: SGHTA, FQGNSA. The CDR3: CASSEPGGTGNTIYF. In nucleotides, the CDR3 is TGTGCCAGCAGCGAGCCCGGGGGAACTGGAAACACCATATATTTT.

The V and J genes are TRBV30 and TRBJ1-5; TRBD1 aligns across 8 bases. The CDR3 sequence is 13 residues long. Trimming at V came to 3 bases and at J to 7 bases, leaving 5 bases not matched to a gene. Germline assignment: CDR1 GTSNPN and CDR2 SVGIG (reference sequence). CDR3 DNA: TGTGCCTGGAGCGTTGGACAGGGACAGCCCCAGCATTTT. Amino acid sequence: CAWSVGQGQPQHF.

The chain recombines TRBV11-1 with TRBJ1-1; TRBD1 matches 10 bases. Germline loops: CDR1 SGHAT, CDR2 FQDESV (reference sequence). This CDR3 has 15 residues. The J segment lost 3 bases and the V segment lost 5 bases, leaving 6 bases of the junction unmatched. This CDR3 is CASSPRTGGDTEAFF. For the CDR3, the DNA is TGTGCCAGCAGCCCACGGACAGGGGGGGACACTGAAGCTTTCTTT. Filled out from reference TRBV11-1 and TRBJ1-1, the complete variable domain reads EAEVAQSPRYKITEKSQAVAFWCDPISGHATLYWYRQILGQGPELLVQFQDESVVDDSQLPKDRFSAERLKGVDSTLKIQPAELGDSAMYLCASSPRTGGDTEAFFGQGTRLTVV.

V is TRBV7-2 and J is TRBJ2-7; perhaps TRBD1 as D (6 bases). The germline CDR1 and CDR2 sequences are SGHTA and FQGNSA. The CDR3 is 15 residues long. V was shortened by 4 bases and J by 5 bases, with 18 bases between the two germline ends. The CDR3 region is CASSSPGRGVHEQYF. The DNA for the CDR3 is TGTGCCAGCAGCTCCCCGGGCAGGGGTGTACACGAGCAGTACTTC.

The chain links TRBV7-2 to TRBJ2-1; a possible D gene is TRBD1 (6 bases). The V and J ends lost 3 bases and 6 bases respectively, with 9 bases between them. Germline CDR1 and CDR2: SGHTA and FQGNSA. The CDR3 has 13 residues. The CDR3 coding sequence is TGTGCCAGCAGCTTTTGGACAGCCAATGAGCAGTTCTTC. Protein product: CASSFWTANEQFF.

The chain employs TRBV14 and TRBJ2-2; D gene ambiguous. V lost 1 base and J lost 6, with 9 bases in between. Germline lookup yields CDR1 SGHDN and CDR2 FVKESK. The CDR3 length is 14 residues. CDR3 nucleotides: TGTGCCAGCAGCCAAGTTTCTTGGTCCGGGGAGCTGTTTTTT. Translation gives CASSQVSWSGELFF.

Here the CDR3 reads CASSEWYLSYEQYF. As DNA, the CDR3 is TGTGCCAGCAGTGAATGGTATCTCTCCTACGAGCAGTACTTC. The chain has TRBV2 and TRBJ2-7; D remains unclear. The CDR3 loop spans 14 amino acids. V lost 2 bases, J lost 0 bases, and 8 bases lay in between. Germline V gives CDR1 SNHLY, CDR2 FYNNEI. The whole variable domain, remainder taken from reference TRBV2 and TRBJ2-7, is EPEVTQTPSHQVTQMGQEVILRCVPISNHLYFYWYRQILGQKVEFLVSFYNNEISEKSEIFDDQFSVERPDGSNFTLKIRSTKLEDSAMYFCASSEWYLSYEQYFGPGTRLTVT.

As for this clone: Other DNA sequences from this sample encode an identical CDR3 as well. The CDR3 loop reads CASSSPGLSYEQYF. The CDR3 nucleotides are TGTGCCAGCAGTTCCCCGGGATTGTCCTACGAGCAGTACTTC. V is TRBV28 and J is TRBJ2-7; TRBD2 is a possible D gene (5 bases). This CDR3 region has 14 residues. V lost 4 bases and J 1 base, leaving 11 bases between the germline ends. Germline-derived CDR1 and CDR2 are MDHEN and SYDVKM.

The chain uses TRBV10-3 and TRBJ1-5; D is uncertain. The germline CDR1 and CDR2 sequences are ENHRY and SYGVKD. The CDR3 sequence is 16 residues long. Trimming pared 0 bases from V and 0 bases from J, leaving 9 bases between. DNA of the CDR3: TGTGCCATCAGTGAGTCCCTCGTTTATAGCAATCAGCCCCAGCATTTT. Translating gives CAISESLVYSNQPQHF.

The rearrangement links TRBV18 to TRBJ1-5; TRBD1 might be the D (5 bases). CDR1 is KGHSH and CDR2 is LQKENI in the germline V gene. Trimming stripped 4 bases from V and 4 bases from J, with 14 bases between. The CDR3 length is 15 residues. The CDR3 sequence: CASSRGGRENQPQHF. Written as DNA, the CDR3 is TGTGCCAGCTCACGGGGGGGAAGAGAAAATCAGCCCCAGCATTTT.

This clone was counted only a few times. In DNA, the CDR3 is TGTGCCAGCAGCTTGGGGCCGGAAGATACGCAGTATTTT. It encodes CASSLGPEDTQYF. J is TRBJ2-3 and V is TRBV5-4; D is unclear. CDR1 and CDR2 from the germline V gene are SGHNT and YYREEE (reference sequence). This CDR3 is built from 13 residues. The V and J ends lost 0 bases and 5 bases respectively, with 7 bases between them.

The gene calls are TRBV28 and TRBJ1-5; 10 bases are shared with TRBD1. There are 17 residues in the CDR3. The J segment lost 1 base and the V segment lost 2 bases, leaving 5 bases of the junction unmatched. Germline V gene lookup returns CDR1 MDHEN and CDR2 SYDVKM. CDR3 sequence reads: CASSLPTGGSSNQPQHF. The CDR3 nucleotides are TGTGCCAGCAGTTTACCGACAGGGGGCTCAAGCAATCAGCCCCAGCATTTT.

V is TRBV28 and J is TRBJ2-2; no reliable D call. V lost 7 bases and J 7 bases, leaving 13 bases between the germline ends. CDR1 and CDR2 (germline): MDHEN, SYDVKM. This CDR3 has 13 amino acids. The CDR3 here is CASTPDQVGELFF. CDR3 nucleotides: TGTGCCAGCACCCCGGATCAAGTCGGGGAGCTGTTTTTT.

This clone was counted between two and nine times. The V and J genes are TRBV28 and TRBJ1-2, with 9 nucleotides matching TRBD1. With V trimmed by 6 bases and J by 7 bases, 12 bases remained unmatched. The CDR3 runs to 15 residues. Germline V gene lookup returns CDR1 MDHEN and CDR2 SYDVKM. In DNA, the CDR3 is TGTGCCAGCAGCCTAACCCGGGACAGGGTAGCTGGCTACACCTTC. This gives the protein CASSLTRDRVAGYTF.

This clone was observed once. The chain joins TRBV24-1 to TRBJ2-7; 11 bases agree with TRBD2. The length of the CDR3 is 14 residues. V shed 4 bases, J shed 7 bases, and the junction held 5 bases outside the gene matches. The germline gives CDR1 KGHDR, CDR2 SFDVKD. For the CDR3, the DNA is TGTGCCACCAGTGACTATTTAGCGGGAGGGGAGCAGTACTTC. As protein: CATSDYLAGGEQYF.

The CDR3 nucleotides are TGTGCCAGCAGCTCCCGGGGGCTAGCGGGGTGGGATGAGCAGTTCTTC. It translates to CASSSRGLAGWDEQFF. V usage is TRBV7-3 and J usage is TRBJ2-1; 9 bases fit TRBD2. Germline V gene data show CDR1 as SGHTA and CDR2 as FQGTGA. The CDR3 contains 16 residues. The V and J ends lost 4 bases and 8 bases, in that order; junction bases with no gene match: 12.

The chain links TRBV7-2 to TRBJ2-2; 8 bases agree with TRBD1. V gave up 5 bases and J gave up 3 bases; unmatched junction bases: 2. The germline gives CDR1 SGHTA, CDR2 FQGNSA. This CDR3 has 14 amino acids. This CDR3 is CASSDRGYTGELFF. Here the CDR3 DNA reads TGTGCCAGCAGCGACAGGGGATACACCGGGGAGCTGTTTTTT.